Below, one T cell receptor beta chain is given with its context. Its matching antigen is unknown. The record originates from a study of T cells expressing NK-cell markers. About the research overall: One of eight sequenced donors was HCMV-seronegative; the other seven were seropositive. Broader study findings: The contribution of dominant NKG2C+ clonotypes to CD8+ T cells in about six donors was about 1.0-7.0%.

Germline-derived CDR1 and CDR2 are SGHTA and FQGNSA. The CDR3 is 13 residues long. No DNA is given; TCRdb re-called the 5' RACE reads and lists each CDR3 protein once. The repertoire table contains 200,000 to 300,000 distinct CDR3 sequences. This chain uses TRBV7-2 with TRBJ1-5; the D call of TRBD1 rests on TCRdb alone, since no DNA is present to check it. Source material: blood T cells: a sorted CD56 or NKG2C T cell subset, CD4+ or CD8+ T cells, or bulk PBMC T cells (not recorded which). The TCR originated in a woman between 18 and 75 years old in good health. CDR3 loop: CASRLKTGGIQHF.